This section outlines one T cell receptor beta chain sequence together with its context. As yet, its antigen is unknown. Sequencing used immunoSEQ multiplex PCR; TCRdb keeps in-frame clones, though not all of them. Of 50,000 to 70,000 clones listed, around four fifths were seen once; the top ten hold roughly 3%. The sample originates from a study of OX40 agonist ivuxolimab in advanced cancers. About the research overall: It was permissible to have had prior anti-PD-1, anti-PD-L1 or anti-CTLA-4 therapy, and more than 30% had some.

Findings and caveats of the study: There were also nonresponders showing low normalized T-cell clonal expansion.

Autoimmune disease history or systemic immunosuppression led to patient exclusion. Germline loops: CDR1 SGHRS, CDR2 YFSETQ. The V and J ends lost 5 bases and 4 bases respectively, with 12 bases between them. The CDR3 is 14 residues long. This TCR was recovered from an adult with an advanced solid tumor such as melanoma, head and neck, liver or kidney cancer. V is TRBV5-1 and J is TRBJ2-2; D not certain. The sequencing used CD4+ or CD8+ T cells sorted from blood, collected in a trial of the OX40 agonist ivuxolimab. The CDR3 spells CASRGTIGTGELFF. The CDR3 region has the DNA TGCGCCAGCAGGGGCACTATTGGCACCGGGGAGCTGTTTTTT.